The 24 T cell receptor beta chains below were found in one sample sequenced in a study of blood T cell repertoires in COVID-19. Data came from immunoSEQ multiplex PCR; TCRdb stores just in-frame clones and leaves some out. Of 55,000 to 65,000 clones listed, roughly 87% are singletons. Sequences were obtained from peripheral blood. Receptors originate from a human donor with acute or convalescent COVID-19. The donor label of this sample is uncertain.

This chain uses TRBV7-9 with TRBJ1-1; no clear D. The V end lost 5 bases, the J end lost 7 bases, and 11 bases lay between the germline ends. CDR1 is SEHNR and CDR2 is FQNEAQ in the germline V gene (reference sequence). The CDR3 length is 12 residues. The CDR3 DNA sequence: TGTGCCAGCAGCCGCCAGACGGGTGAAGCTTTCTTT. Translation gives CASSRQTGEAFF.

This clone came up once. The rearrangement links TRBV11-1 to TRBJ2-7; unclear D gene. V was trimmed by 5 bases and J by 0 bases, leaving 11 bases between them. CDR3 length equals 14 residues. Germline CDR1 SGHAT, CDR2 FQDESV (reference sequence). The CDR3 DNA reads as TGTGCCAGCAGCCGCAGGTTCCACTCCTACGAGCAGTACTTC. Its protein product is CASSRRFHSYEQYF.

The chain uses TRBV7-8 and TRBJ1-4; D possibly corresponds to TRBD1 (5 bases). Germline-derived CDR1 and CDR2 are SGHVS and FQNEAQ. The CDR3 runs to 14 residues. V gave up 2 bases and J gave up 7 bases, with 11 bases separating them. Here the CDR3 DNA reads TGTGCCAGCAGCTTACTTTCAGGGTTTGAAAAACTGTTTTTT. It encodes CASSLLSGFEKLFF.

The rearrangement joins TRBV5-8 to TRBJ2-2, with 8 bases identical to TRBD1. The CDR3 is made up of 16 amino acids. With 4 bases clipped from V and 5 bases from J, the junction kept 10 bases outside the gene matches. The V gene's germline CDR1 is SGHTS and CDR2 YDEGEE. The CDR3 protein is CASSVGRTGRTGELFF. The CDR3 region has the DNA TGTGCCAGCAGCGTTGGAAGGACAGGGAGGACCGGGGAGCTGTTTTTT.

This chain joins TRBV27 and TRBJ1-2; TRBD1 is a possible D gene (5 bases). Germline-derived CDR1 and CDR2 are MNHEY and SMNVEV (reference sequence). This CDR3 is built from 14 residues. The CDR3 region has the DNA TGTGTCCCGCCGGGACTCCCCAACCAATATGGCTACACCTTC. Residues: CVPPGLPNQYGYTF.

The count of this clone is one. This chain uses TRBV12-3 or TRBV12-4 with TRBJ2-2, with D uncertain. CDR3 size: 12 residues. Trimming removed 6 bases at V and 6 bases at J, with 8 bases between. This CDR3 is CASSQIAGELFF. CDR3 bases: TGTGCCAGCAGCCAGATCGCCGGGGAGCTGTTTTTT.

V gene TRBV3-1 (or the pseudogene TRBV3-2) combines with J gene TRBJ1-1; perhaps TRBD1 as D (5 bases). CDR1 LGHDT and CDR2 YNNKEL come from the germline V gene (reference sequence). The CDR3 extends over 13 amino acids. Between the trimmed V and J ends, which lost 1 base and 7 bases, there was a span of 10 bases. The CDR3 loop reads CASSQVLTGEAFF. The CDR3 DNA sequence: TGTGCCAGCAGCCAAGTGCTAACAGGTGAAGCTTTCTTT.

V usage is TRBV14 and J usage is TRBJ2-3; D possibly corresponds to TRBD2 (6 bases). The CDR3 length is 17 residues. The germline V gene encodes CDR1 SGHDN and CDR2 FVKESK. Trimming shortened V by 0 bases and J by 1 base, and 14 bases separated the two germline ends. The CDR3, as DNA: TGTGCCAGCAGCCAAGATTACGGGAGATGGGGCACAGATACGCAGTATTTT. The encoded protein is CASSQDYGRWGTDTQYF.

The chain recombines TRBV30 with TRBJ2-3; the match to TRBD2 covers 10 bases. This CDR3 spans 12 amino acids. Germline CDR1 GTSNPN, CDR2 SVGIG (reference sequence). Trimming at V came to 8 bases and at J to 4 bases, leaving 3 bases not matched to a gene. The CDR3 sequence: CAGAGGADTQYF. CDR3 DNA: TGTGCCGGAGCGGGGGGGGCAGATACGCAGTATTTT.

The chain is built from TRBV6-4 and TRBJ2-7; 12 bases are shared with TRBD1. In germline, CDR1 is MRHNA, CDR2 SNTAGT. This CDR3 spans 15 amino acids. The J segment lost 7 bases and the V segment lost 7 bases, leaving 11 bases of the junction unmatched. The CDR3 sequence is CASIPTGQGAGEQYV. The CDR3 nucleotides are TGTGCCAGCATCCCAACGGGACAGGGGGCCGGGGAGCAGTACGTC.

The chain employs TRBV6-5 and TRBJ1-1; 9 bases are a match to TRBD1. J was trimmed by 0 bases and V by 6 bases; bases with no gene match: 2. This CDR3 contains 14 residues. Germline V gene lookup returns CDR1 MNHEY and CDR2 SVGAGI. The CDR3 loop reads CASRRTGVNTEAFF. CDR3 DNA: TGTGCCAGCAGACGGACAGGGGTGAACACTGAAGCTTTCTTT.

The sample holds many counts of this clone. V usage is TRBV10-3 and J usage is TRBJ2-7, with a possible D match to TRBD2 (5 bases). Germline V CDR1 and CDR2: ENHRY, SYGVKD. The CDR3 totals 15 residues. The V end was cut by 0 bases, the J end by 4 bases, with 13 bases between. The DNA for the CDR3 is TGTGCCATCAGTGAGTCGATGGCCAGAGGGTACGAGCAGTACGTC. This translates into CAISESMARGYEQYV.

This rearrangement joins TRBV19 to TRBJ1-5; possible D gene TRBD1, 5 bases. The germline V gene encodes CDR1 LNHDA and CDR2 SQIVND (reference sequence). Deletions cut 2 bases from V and 2 bases from J, with 10 bases between. This CDR3 is built from 15 residues. CDR3 residues: CASSILQEGNQPQHF. In DNA form, the CDR3 reads TGTGCCAGTAGTATATTACAGGAAGGCAATCAGCCCCAGCATTTT. Based on the CDR3 plus reference TRBV19 and TRBJ1-5, the full variable domain is DGGITQSPKYLFRKEGQNVTLSCEQNLNHDAMYWYRQDPGQGLRLIYYSQIVNDFQKGDIAEGYSVSREKKESFPLTVTSAQKNPTAFYLCASSILQEGNQPQHFGDGTRLSIL.

The chain couples TRBV9 to TRBJ2-7; 7 bases map to TRBD2. Trimming removed 4 bases from V and 2 bases from J; junction bases left unmatched: 15. The length of the CDR3 is 17 residues. Germline assignment: CDR1 SGDLS and CDR2 YYNGEE. The CDR3: CASSPGRGGSATYEQYF. The CDR3 DNA sequence: TGTGCCAGCAGCCCAGGGAGGGGCGGGAGCGCCACCTACGAGCAGTACTTC.

J is TRBJ1-3 and V is TRBV24-1; D gene unclear. Germline assignment: CDR1 KGHDR and CDR2 SFDVKD. The CDR3 extends over 13 amino acids. The germline V and J ends were trimmed by 4 bases and 5 bases, with 8 bases remaining between them. CDR3: CATSDPDRNTIYF. As DNA, the CDR3 is TGTGCCACCAGTGACCCTGACAGAAACACCATATATTTT.

The chain employs TRBV9 and TRBJ1-2; D is unclear. The ends were cut back, 4 bases at V and 4 bases at J, with 14 bases in the middle. The CDR3 has 14 amino acids. From germline, CDR1 is SGDLS and CDR2 YYNGEE. CDR3 coding DNA: TGTGCCAGCAGCCCTAAGGAGGCGACCTATGGCTACACCTTC. Protein product: CASSPKEATYGYTF.

The chain has TRBV15 and TRBJ2-5, with TRBD1 matching over 12 bases. There are 17 residues in the CDR3. V shed 2 bases, J shed 5 bases, and the junction held 9 bases outside the gene matches. Germline V gene sequence: CDR1 LNHNV, CDR2 YYDKDF (reference sequence). CDR3 loop: CATSRPTGQGASETQYF. CDR3 sequence (DNA): TGTGCCACCAGCAGACCTACGGGACAGGGGGCCTCGGAGACCCAGTACTTC.

The chain recombines TRBV9 with TRBJ1-4; TRBD1 is a possible D gene (6 bases). From germline, CDR1 is SGDLS and CDR2 YYNGEE. The CDR3 has 17 residues. Trimming stripped 3 bases from V and 0 bases from J, with 15 bases between. CDR3 in DNA: TGTGCCAGCAGCGCAGGACATAAGGGGGCAACTAATGAAAAACTGTTTTTT. This codes for CASSAGHKGATNEKLFF.

The CDR3 nucleotides read TGTGCCAGCAGTTTGGGCAGGGGTTCACCCCTCCACTTT. This translates into CASSLGRGSPLHF. The rearrangement joins TRBV27 to TRBJ1-6; a weak D match, TRBD1 (6 bases). Trimming took 3 bases from V and 9 from J, leaving 9 bases between them. Germline lookup yields CDR1 MNHEY and CDR2 SMNVEV (reference sequence). The CDR3 length is 13 residues.

The rearrangement uses TRBV21-1 and TRBJ2-5; TRBD1, as called in the table, went unchecked against the DNA. TRBV21-1 is labeled a pseudogene. This CDR3 spans 15 amino acids. The CDR3 DNA reads TGTGCCAGCAGCAAAGCGGTCGGGGACATCGAGACCCAGTACTTC. Encoded protein: CASSKAVGDIETQYF.

The chain has TRBV20-1 and TRBJ2-7; no clear D gene. Trimming stripped 3 bases from V and 2 bases from J, with 14 bases between. The CDR3 spans 14 residues. CDR1 and CDR2 from the germline V gene are DFQATT and SNEGSKA (reference sequence). CDR3 residues: CSASGPRNPYEQYF. The DNA for the CDR3 is TGCAGTGCTAGTGGTCCCAGGAACCCCTACGAGCAGTACTTC.

The chain recombines TRBV28 with TRBJ1-2, with D possibly TRBD1 on 5 matching bases. V lost 7 bases and J lost 7, with 16 bases in between. There are 13 residues in the CDR3. Germline V gives CDR1 MDHEN, CDR2 SYDVKM. In DNA form, the CDR3 reads TGTGCCAGCAACCGGAGGGGTAAGCTTGGCTACACCTTC. Protein product: CASNRRGKLGYTF.

The V and J genes are TRBV28 and TRBJ2-1; TRBD2 aligns across 15 bases. The CDR3 runs to 13 residues. The V gene end was trimmed by 8 bases and the J gene end by 7 bases; junction bases not matched to a gene: 0. Germline CDR1 reads MDHEN; CDR2 reads SYDVKM. The CDR3 sequence is CASGTSGRNEQFF. The CDR3 DNA sequence: TGTGCCAGCGGGACTAGCGGGAGGAATGAGCAGTTCTTC. Looking up the rest from reference TRBV28 and TRBJ2-1 gives the full variable domain: DVKVTQSSRYLVKRTGEKVFLECVQDMDHENMFWYRQDPGLGLRLIYFSYDVKMKEKGDIPEGYSVSREKKERFSLILESASTNQTSMYLCASGTSGRNEQFFGPGTRLTVL.

This chain uses TRBV19 with TRBJ1-5; 9 bases align to TRBD1. This CDR3 region has 15 residues. CDR1 and CDR2 (germline): LNHDA, SQIVND (reference sequence). The ends lost 6 bases at V and 6 bases at J; junction bases unmatched: 9. Written as DNA, the CDR3 is TGTGCCAGTAGAGCACAGGGGGCGCGGGCTCAGCCCCAGCATTTT. Translating it yields CASRAQGARAQPQHF.